This entry features one T cell receptor (beta chain) sequence. This CDR3 spans 13 amino acids. Germline V CDR1 and CDR2: SGHTA, FQGTGA. The V and J ends lost 4 bases and 11 bases, in that order; junction bases with no gene match: 7. The data are from a study of blood T cell repertoires in COVID-19. Study as a whole: Sites in the United States, Italy and Spain provided acute and convalescent COVID-19 samples.

Produced via immunoSEQ multiplex PCR; TCRdb's table is partial and in-frame only. The sample yields 150,000 to 200,000 clones, around 89% seen once. The sample taken for sequencing was peripheral blood. The gene calls are TRBV7-3 and TRBJ2-1; 8 bases fit TRBD2. This sequence was found in a man in his sixties with acute or convalescent COVID-19. The CDR3 here is CASSSELAAKQFF. The DNA of the CDR3 is TGTGCCAGCAGCTCCGAACTAGCGGCGAAGCAGTTCTTC.